A single sample is the source of the 8 T cell receptor beta chains below, sequenced in a study of CD8 T cells in Susac syndrome. Random hexamers primed reverse transcription of about 0.45 to 1 ug RNA. MiXCR, run by TCRdb on the immunoSEQ multiplex PCR reads, gives a single entry per CDR3 protein. The top ten hold 0.14% of the sample, which has under 200,000 distinct CDR3 sequences, around 94% seen once. Sequenced input: CD4+ T cells from PBMCs. The receptor set was obtained from a human donor in good health.

The chain joins TRBV5-6 to TRBJ2-5, with D perhaps TRBD2 (6 bases). The V end was cut by 1 base, the J end by 4 bases, with 14 bases between. Germline values: CDR1 SGHDT, CDR2 YYEEEE. The CDR3 covers 15 residues. The CDR3 here is CASSLPGLLLETQYF. The CDR3 DNA sequence: TGTGCCAGCAGCTTGCCGGGACTCCTTTTAGAGACCCAGTACTTC.

The table lists this clonotype with a count of one. CDR3 nucleotides: TGTGCCAGCGGCCCAATTTCACCGGGAGAGACCCAGTACTTC. Translated: CASGPISPGETQYF. The V and J genes are TRBV6-6 and TRBJ2-5; unclear D gene. This CDR3 contains 14 residues. Germline V lookup: CDR1 MNHNY, CDR2 SVGAGI (reference sequence). Trimming cost V 8 bases and J 4 bases, with 17 bases left between them.

Turning to this clonotype: One end of the junction varies from germline; a read error may be responsible. The gene calls are TRBV11-1 and TRBJ2-5; tentatively, D is TRBD2 (6 bases). The CDR3 runs 13 residues. Germline-derived CDR1 and CDR2 are SGHAT and FQDESV (reference sequence). This CDR3 reads CASCLGGYETQYF. CDR3 coding DNA: TGTGCCAGCTGCTTAGGAGGGTATGAGACCCAGTACTTC. The complete variable domain, with remaining parts taken from reference TRBV11-1 and TRBJ2-5, reads EAEVAQSPRYKITEKSQAVAFWCDPISGHATLYWYRQILGQGPELLVQFQDESVVDDSQLPKDRFSAERLKGVDSTLKIQPAELGDSAMYLCASCLGGYETQYFGPGTRLLVL.

V is TRBV29-1 and J is TRBJ1-1; the D is unclear. Germline V gene lookup returns CDR1 SQVTM and CDR2 ANQGSEA. CDR3 length: 12 amino acids. Trimming removed 3 bases at V and 2 bases at J, with 7 bases between. The chain's CDR3 is CSVDRHNTEAFF. Here the CDR3 DNA reads TGCAGCGTTGATCGACACAACACTGAAGCTTTCTTT.

V gene TRBV9 combines with J gene TRBJ2-1, with 10 nucleotides matching TRBD2. The CDR3 has 14 residues. V dropped 2 bases and J dropped 9; count of bases not matched to a gene: 5. Per the germline V gene, CDR1 is SGDLS and CDR2 is YYNGEE. CDR3 sequence: CASSVSGGPGEQFF. CDR3 bases: TGTGCCAGCAGCGTTAGCGGGGGGCCGGGTGAGCAGTTCTTC.

This rearrangement joins TRBV5-6 to TRBJ2-7, with D tentatively TRBD1 (5 bases). CDR1 is SGHDT, CDR2 YYEEEE, per germline. Trimming stripped 7 bases from V and 6 bases from J, with 17 bases between. The CDR3 consists of 13 residues. The CDR3 spells CASSGVPQGEQYF. The CDR3, as DNA: TGTGCCAGCTCTGGCGTCCCTCAGGGCGAGCAGTACTTC.

The chain recombines TRBV12-3 or TRBV12-4 with TRBJ2-7, with TRBD2 as a possible D gene (6 bases). This CDR3 is 14 amino acids long. The V end lost 5 bases, the J end lost 5 bases, and 16 bases lay between the germline ends. The CDR3 coding sequence is TGTGCCAGCAGTGACGGGACTCCAAGCGACGAGCAGTACTTC. Its translation: CASSDGTPSDEQYF.

The rearrangement uses TRBV20-1 and TRBJ2-5; 11 bases map to TRBD2. The CDR3 totals 15 residues. Germline CDR1 reads DFQATT; CDR2 reads SNEGSKA (reference sequence). The ends lost 1 base at V and 6 bases at J; junction bases unmatched: 7. The CDR3 coding sequence is TGCAGTGCTAGAGTCCTAGCGGGGGGCCTGAAGACCCAGTACTTC. It specifies CSARVLAGGLKTQYF.